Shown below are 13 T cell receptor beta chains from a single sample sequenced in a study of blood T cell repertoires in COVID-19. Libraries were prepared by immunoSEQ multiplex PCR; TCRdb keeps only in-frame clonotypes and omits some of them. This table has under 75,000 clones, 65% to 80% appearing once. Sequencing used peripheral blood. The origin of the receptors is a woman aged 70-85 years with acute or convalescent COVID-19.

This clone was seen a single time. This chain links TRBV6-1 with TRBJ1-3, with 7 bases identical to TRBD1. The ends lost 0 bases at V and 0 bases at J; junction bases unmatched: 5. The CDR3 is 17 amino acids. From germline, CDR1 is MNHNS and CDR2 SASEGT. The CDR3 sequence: CASSEAEQGLSGNTIYF. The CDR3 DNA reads TGTGCCAGCAGTGAAGCGGAACAGGGGCTCTCTGGAAACACCATATATTTT.

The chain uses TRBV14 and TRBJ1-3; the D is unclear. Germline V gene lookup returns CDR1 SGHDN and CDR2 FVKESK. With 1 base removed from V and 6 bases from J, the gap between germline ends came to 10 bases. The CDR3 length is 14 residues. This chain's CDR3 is CASSQGSGSNTIYF. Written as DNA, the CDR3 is TGTGCCAGCAGCCAAGGTTCCGGTTCAAACACCATATATTTT.

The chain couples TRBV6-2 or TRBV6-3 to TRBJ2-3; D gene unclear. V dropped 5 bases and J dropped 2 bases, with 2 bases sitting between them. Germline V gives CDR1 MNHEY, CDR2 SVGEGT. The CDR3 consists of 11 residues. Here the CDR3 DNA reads TGTGCCAGCAGTCACACAGATACGCAGTATTTT. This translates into CASSHTDTQYF.

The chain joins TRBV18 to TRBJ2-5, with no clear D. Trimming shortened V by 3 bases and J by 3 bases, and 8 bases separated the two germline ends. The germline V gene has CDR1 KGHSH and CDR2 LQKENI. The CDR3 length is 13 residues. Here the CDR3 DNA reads TGTGCCAGCTCACCGGCCCTAGAAGAGACCCAGTACTTC. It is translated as CASSPALEETQYF.

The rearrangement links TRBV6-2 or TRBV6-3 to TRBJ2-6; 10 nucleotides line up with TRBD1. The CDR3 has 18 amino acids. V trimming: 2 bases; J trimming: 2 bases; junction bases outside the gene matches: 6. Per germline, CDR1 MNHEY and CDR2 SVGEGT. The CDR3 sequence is CASSYLGQGLAGANVLTF. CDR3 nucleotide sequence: TGTGCCAGCAGTTACCTGGGACAGGGGCTCGCTGGGGCCAACGTCCTGACTTTC.

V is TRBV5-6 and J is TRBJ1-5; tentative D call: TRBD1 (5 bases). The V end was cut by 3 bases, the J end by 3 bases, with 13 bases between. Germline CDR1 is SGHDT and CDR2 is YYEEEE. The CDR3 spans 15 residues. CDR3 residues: CASSSLGQLNQPQHF. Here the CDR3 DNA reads TGTGCCAGCAGCTCGCTGGGGCAACTCAATCAGCCCCAGCATTTT.

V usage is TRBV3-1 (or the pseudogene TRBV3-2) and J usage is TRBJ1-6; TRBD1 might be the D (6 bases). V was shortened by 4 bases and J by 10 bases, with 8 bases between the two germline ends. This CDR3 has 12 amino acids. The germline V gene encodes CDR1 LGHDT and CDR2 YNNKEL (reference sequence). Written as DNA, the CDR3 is TGTGCCAGCAGCCCCAGGGGATCACCCCTCCACTTT. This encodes CASSPRGSPLHF.

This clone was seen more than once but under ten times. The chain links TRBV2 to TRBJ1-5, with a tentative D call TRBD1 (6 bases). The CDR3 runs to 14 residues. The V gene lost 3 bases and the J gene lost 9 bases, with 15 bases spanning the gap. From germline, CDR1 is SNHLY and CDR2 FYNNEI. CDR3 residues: CASSDRTGIMPQHF. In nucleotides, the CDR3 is TGTGCCAGCAGTGATAGAACAGGGATTATGCCCCAGCATTTT.

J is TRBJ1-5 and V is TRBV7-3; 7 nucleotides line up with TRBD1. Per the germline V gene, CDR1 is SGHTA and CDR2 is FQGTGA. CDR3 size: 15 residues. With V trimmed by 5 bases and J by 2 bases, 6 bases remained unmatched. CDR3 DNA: TGTGCCAGCAGCAAGGGTGGACAGGGCAATCAGCCCCAGCATTTT. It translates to CASSKGGQGNQPQHF.

Here the CDR3 DNA reads TGTGCCAGCAGCTTTTCCGGGGGTACCTACAATGAGCAGTTCTTC. Translated, it gives CASSFSGGTYNEQFF. This chain connects TRBV7-6 to TRBJ2-1, with a possible D match to TRBD2 (6 bases). V dropped 3 bases and J dropped 2 bases, with 11 bases sitting between them. The CDR3 has 15 residues. Germline V gene data show CDR1 as SGHVS and CDR2 as FNYEAQ.

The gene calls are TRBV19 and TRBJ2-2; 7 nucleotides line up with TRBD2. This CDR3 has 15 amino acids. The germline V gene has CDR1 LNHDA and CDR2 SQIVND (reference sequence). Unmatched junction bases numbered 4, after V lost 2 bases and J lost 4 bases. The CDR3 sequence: CASSIFGGGTGELFF. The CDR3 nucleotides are TGTGCCAGTAGTATATTTGGCGGGGGCACCGGGGAGCTGTTTTTT.

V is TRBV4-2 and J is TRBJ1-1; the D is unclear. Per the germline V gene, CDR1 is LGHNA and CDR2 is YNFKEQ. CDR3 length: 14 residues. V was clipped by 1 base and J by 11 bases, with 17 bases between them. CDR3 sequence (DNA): TGTGCCAGCAGCCAAGTCAATGCCCGGGGTGGGGCTTTCTTT. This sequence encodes CASSQVNARGGAFF.

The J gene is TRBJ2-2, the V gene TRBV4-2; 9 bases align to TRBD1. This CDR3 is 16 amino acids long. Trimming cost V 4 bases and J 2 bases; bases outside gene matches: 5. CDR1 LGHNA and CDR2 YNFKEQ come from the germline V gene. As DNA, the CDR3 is TGTGCCAGCAGCCCCCGACAGGGGGATAACACCGGGGAGCTGTTTTTT. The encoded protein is CASSPRQGDNTGELFF.